These 20 T cell receptor beta chains came from one sample sequenced in a study of OX40 agonist ivuxolimab in advanced cancers. The data were produced by immunoSEQ multiplex PCR, yet TCRdb's version contains in-frame clones alone and is incomplete. The sample holds 74,000 or so clones, approximately 88% seen once. Sequencing was performed on CD4+ or CD8+ T cells sorted from blood, taken in a trial of the OX40 agonist ivuxolimab. These receptors all come from an adult with an advanced solid tumor such as melanoma, head and neck, liver or kidney cancer.

The V gene is TRBV6-5, the J gene TRBJ2-6; the D is unclear. The CDR3 totals 15 residues. CDR1 MNHEY and CDR2 SVGAGI come from the germline V gene. V was clipped by 7 bases and J by 0 bases, with 10 bases between them. The CDR3 region has the DNA TGTGCCAGCACCTCCCCTCGCTCTGGGGCCAACGTCCTGACTTTC. It translates to CASTSPRSGANVLTF.

In its sample, this clone was seen once. The chain combines TRBV7-9 with TRBJ1-4; 9 bases line up with TRBD1. The CDR3 totals 15 residues. With V trimmed by 3 bases and J by 4 bases, 3 bases remained unmatched. The germline V gene encodes CDR1 SEHNR and CDR2 FQNEAQ (reference sequence). Here the CDR3 reads CASSFTGGVNEKLFF. The CDR3 bases are TGTGCCAGCAGCTTTACAGGGGGCGTTAATGAAAAACTGTTTTTT.

The chain joins TRBV5-4 to TRBJ2-3; D is perhaps TRBD2 (6 bases). The CDR3 covers 15 residues. V was cut by 4 bases and J by 3 bases, with 15 bases left in between. Looked up from germline, CDR1 is SGHNT and CDR2 is YYREEE (reference sequence). The CDR3 protein is CASSRRDGGTDTQYF. DNA of the CDR3: TGTGCCAGCAGCCGGCGGGATGGAGGTACAGATACGCAGTATTTT.

The CDR3, as DNA: TGTGCCAGCTCACCATTTACGGGGGCAACAGATACGCAGTATTTT. This gives the protein CASSPFTGATDTQYF. The chain combines TRBV18 with TRBJ2-3; tentatively, D is TRBD1 or TRBD2 (6 bases each). V was trimmed by 2 bases and J by 3 bases, leaving 12 bases between them. CDR1 is KGHSH, CDR2 LQKENI, per germline. The CDR3 has 15 amino acids.

This clone was seen a single time. The rearrangement joins TRBV23-1 to TRBJ1-1; no clear D. Being an ORF, TRBV23-1 has a function that is uncertain. CDR3 size: 16 residues. V lost 7 bases and J lost 0, with 18 bases in between. The CDR3 DNA reads as TGCGCCAGCATACCAGGTCCGGAGGTAATGAACACTGAAGCTTTCTTT. Amino acid sequence: CASIPGPEVMNTEAFF.

This rearrangement joins TRBV6-5 to TRBJ2-2, with TRBD1 identical over 8 bases. The CDR3 is made up of 16 amino acids. With V trimmed by 2 bases and J by 2 bases, 4 bases remained unmatched. CDR1 MNHEY and CDR2 SVGAGI come from the germline V gene. CDR3 coding DNA: TGTGCCAGCAGTTACCTGGACAGGGCTAACACCGGGGAGCTGTTTTTT. This codes for CASSYLDRANTGELFF.

V is TRBV5-1 and J is TRBJ2-7; 11 nucleotides line up with TRBD1. J gave up 1 base and V 0 bases, and 9 bases lay outside the gene matches. This CDR3 has 18 residues. From germline, CDR1 is SGHRS and CDR2 YFSETQ. The CDR3 region has the DNA TGCGCCAGCAGCTTGGCCCCGGGACAGGGGGGCCGATCCTACGAGCAGTACTTC. Protein: CASSLAPGQGGRSYEQYF.

V usage is TRBV10-2 and J usage is TRBJ2-7, with TRBD2 matching over 10 bases. Germline CDR1 WSHSY, CDR2 SAAADI. The trim removed 2 bases at V and 3 bases at J, leaving 13 bases unmatched. CDR3 size: 18 residues. This chain's CDR3 is CASSELLAGGSIRYEQYF. CDR3 coding DNA: TGCGCCAGCAGTGAGCTATTAGCGGGGGGATCAATACGCTACGAGCAGTACTTC.

The genes are TRBV19 and TRBJ2-5; D might be TRBD1 (5 bases). There are 14 residues in the CDR3. Trimming pared 4 bases from V and 1 base from J, leaving 10 bases between. CDR1 and CDR2 from the germline V gene are LNHDA and SQIVND (reference sequence). In nucleotides, the CDR3 is TGTGCCAGTAGTAAGGGGCAGACCCAAGAGACCCAGTACTTC. The encoded protein is CASSKGQTQETQYF.

The chain recombines TRBV10-3 with TRBJ2-3; unclear D gene. V was clipped by 1 base and J by 3 bases, with 11 bases between them. Germline-derived CDR1 and CDR2 are ENHRY and SYGVKD. The CDR3 extends over 15 amino acids. In nucleotides, the CDR3 is TGTGCCATCAGTGAGTACGCGGTACAGACAGATACGCAGTATTTT. This gives the protein CAISEYAVQTDTQYF.

This clone turned up a few times. The chain employs TRBV7-9 and TRBJ1-1, with D unresolved. Between the trimmed V and J ends, which lost 1 base and 4 bases, there was a span of 22 bases. The germline gives CDR1 SEHNR, CDR2 FQNEAQ (reference sequence). This CDR3 comprises 18 residues. The CDR3 DNA reads TGTGCCAGCAGCTTAGTACACGAATGGGCCGAACCGGTCACTGAAGCTTTCTTT. Translation gives CASSLVHEWAEPVTEAFF.

The rearrangement links TRBV5-1 to TRBJ2-7; 12 positions match TRBD1. Looked up from germline, CDR1 is SGHRS and CDR2 is YFSETQ. The CDR3 loop spans 16 amino acids. With 4 bases clipped from V and 7 bases from J, the junction kept 12 bases outside the gene matches. This CDR3 is CASSPRLGQGAREQYF. DNA of the CDR3: TGCGCCAGCAGCCCTCGCTTGGGACAGGGGGCAAGAGAGCAGTACTTC.

The chain links TRBV7-9 to TRBJ2-5; 8 nucleotides align to TRBD1. Germline CDR1 SEHNR, CDR2 FQNEAQ (reference sequence). There are 14 residues in the CDR3. V shed 5 bases and J 4 bases; nucleotides not matched to a gene: 6. CDR3: CASSPRTGRETQYF. CDR3 bases: TGTGCCAGCAGCCCAAGGACAGGGAGAGAGACCCAGTACTTC. Based on the CDR3 plus reference TRBV7-9 and TRBJ2-5, the full variable domain is DTGVSQNPRHKITKRGQNVTFRCDPISEHNRLYWYRQTLGQGPEFLTYFQNEAQLEKSRLLSDRFSAERPKGSFSTLEIQRTEQGDSAMYLCASSPRTGRETQYFGPGTRLLVL.

In the case of this clone: One junction end does not reproduce the germline sequence, and a read error may be involved. The gene calls are TRBV7-7 and TRBJ2-1, with 8 bases lining up with TRBD1. Germline assignment: CDR1 SSHAT and CDR2 FNYEAQ (reference sequence). The CDR3 length is 15 residues. CDR3 in amino acids: CASSTGTGRYNEQFF. The DNA of the CDR3 is TGTGCTAGCAGCACCGGGACAGGCCGCTACAATGAGCAGTTCTTC.

This rearrangement joins TRBV6-1 to TRBJ1-3; 10 bases match TRBD1. CDR1 is MNHNS, CDR2 SASEGT, per germline. Trimming cost V 5 bases and J 4 bases; bases outside gene matches: 5. The CDR3 covers 15 residues. The CDR3, as DNA: TGTGCCAGCAGTTTGGGACAGGGGTCCGGAAACACCATATATTTT. It encodes CASSLGQGSGNTIYF.

V and J are TRBV15 and TRBJ1-4, with unresolved D. The CDR3 is 13 amino acids. Trimming pared 1 base from V and 8 bases from J, leaving 8 bases between. Germline V gives CDR1 LNHNV, CDR2 YYDKDF (reference sequence). CDR3 sequence: CATSRAAGEKLFF. The DNA for the CDR3 is TGTGCCACCAGCAGAGCCGCCGGAGAAAAACTGTTTTTT.

The chain recombines TRBV28 with TRBJ2-3; D unresolved. The CDR3 runs to 13 residues. The V gene's germline CDR1 is MDHEN and CDR2 SYDVKM. Trimming took off 6 bases at V and 2 bases at J, with 9 bases between the two ends. CDR3 DNA sequence: TGTGCCAGCAGAACTACTGACACAGATACGCAGTATTTT. It specifies CASRTTDTDTQYF.

This clone was recorded a few times. The chain recombines TRBV7-9 with TRBJ1-3, with TRBD1 as a possible D gene (5 bases). Trimming left V 3 bases short and J 0 bases short, with 15 bases between. CDR3 length: 17 residues. The V gene's germline CDR1 is SEHNR and CDR2 FQNEAQ (reference sequence). DNA for the CDR3: TGTGCCAGCAGCTTTGGGTTCGGGGGACGCTCTGGAAACACCATATATTTT. It is translated as CASSFGFGGRSGNTIYF.

The V call is TRBV10-1, the J call TRBJ2-7, with 8 nucleotides matching TRBD1. The CDR3 sequence is 15 residues long. Germline lookup yields CDR1 WNHNN and CDR2 SYGVQD (reference sequence). The J segment lost 4 bases and the V segment lost 3 bases, leaving 8 bases of the junction unmatched. CDR3 region: CASSDPGTGSYEQYF. The CDR3 region has the DNA TGCGCCAGCAGTGACCCCGGGACAGGTTCGTACGAGCAGTACTTC.

V usage is TRBV4-1 and J usage is TRBJ2-7; 9 bases match TRBD2. Germline CDR1 MGHRA, CDR2 YSYEKL. The CDR3 has 17 amino acids. With 1 base clipped from V and 1 base from J, the junction kept 8 bases outside the gene matches. The CDR3, as DNA: TGCGCCAGCAGCCAAGTGGTTAGGACTAGCGTATCCTACGAGCAGTACTTC. Encoded protein: CASSQVVRTSVSYEQYF.